The clone carrying this T cell receptor (beta chain) has a handful of counts. Antigen unknown. The data originate from a study of identical twins. Study-level points and caveats: Low generation probability was overrepresented in out-of-frame alpha sequences shared by twins. Carriage of fewer insertions was seen in abundant cord blood beta clonotypes, whereas memory repertoires showed none.

Trimming took 4 bases from V and 8 from J, leaving 20 bases between them. Germline CDR1 and CDR2: LNHNV and YYDKDF (reference sequence). This CDR3 spans 15 amino acids. A universal primer site arose from template switching, and cDNA bore unique molecular identifiers. MiXCR, applied by TCRdb to the 5' RACE reads, yields one record per CDR3 protein. The sample includes 1,800,000 or so distinct CDR3 sequences, under 35% of them seen just once. This clonotype was obtained from a newborn girl in good health. The sample comprised cord blood. The V and J genes are TRBV15 and TRBJ1-2; maybe TRBD1 (6 bases). CDR3 in amino acids: CATSTNLGGGEGYTF. The DNA of the CDR3 is TGTGCCACCAGCACCAACCTCGGAGGGGGAGAAGGCTACACCTTC.